This entry lists 10 T cell receptor beta chains sequenced from one sample in a study of metastatic and nonmetastatic thyroid tumors. TCRdb re-called the PCR reads with MiXCR. The sample holds 25,000 to 30,000 clones, more than 14% seen once. Patients were all untreated before their thyroid surgery. The sequencing sample was made of blood. These receptors were taken from a male donor with papillary thyroid cancer or a benign thyroid nodule (not recorded which). Some clones in this sample may be carry-over from other donors' samples.

This clone appeared many times. The V and J genes are TRBV25-1 and TRBJ1-1; 8 nucleotides agree with TRBD1. The V segment lost 6 bases and the J segment 4 bases; nucleotides outside the gene matches: 7. The CDR3 loop spans 14 amino acids. Germline V gene lookup returns CDR1 MGHDK and CDR2 SYGVNS. The CDR3 DNA sequence: TGTGCCAGCAGCCAGGGGGCGGGGTCCACTGAAGCTTTCTTT. This gives the protein CASSQGAGSTEAFF.

At least ten counts were recorded for this clone. The V gene is TRBV28, the J gene TRBJ1-2; possible D gene TRBD1, 5 bases. CDR1 and CDR2 from the germline V gene are MDHEN and SYDVKM. The CDR3 consists of 12 residues. V lost 8 bases and J lost 4, with 11 bases in between. In nucleotides, the CDR3 is TGTGCCAGCGGGCGGGGGGGCTATGGCTACACCTTC. Amino acid sequence: CASGRGGYGYTF.

This clone showed up just a few times. This may stem from a read error, because a much larger clone lies one nucleotide away. This sample also contains other DNA sequences that code for the same CDR3. The chain recombines TRBV5-4 with TRBJ1-4, with D possibly TRBD1 on 5 matching bases. Trimming pared 0 bases from V and 8 bases from J, leaving 14 bases between. This CDR3 is built from 15 residues. The germline CDR1 and CDR2 sequences are SGHNT and YYREEE (reference sequence). Written as DNA, the CDR3 is TGTGCCAGCAGCTTGGGGGACGGACCGAACGAAAAACTGTTTTTT. Protein sequence: CASSLGDGPNEKLFF.

In its sample, this clone was seen many times. V usage is TRBV28 and J usage is TRBJ2-7, with D perhaps matching TRBD2 (5 bases). Per the germline V gene, CDR1 is MDHEN and CDR2 is SYDVKM. Trimming left V 8 bases short and J 3 bases short, with 17 bases between. This CDR3 spans 14 amino acids. The CDR3 coding sequence is TGTGCCAGCGGATCCGGGCCAGCGGTCTACGAGCAGTACTTC. The encoded protein is CASGSGPAVYEQYF.

This clone has ten or more counts. The same CDR3 is also encoded by other DNA sequences in this sample. The chain joins TRBV27 to TRBJ2-3; D perhaps matches TRBD2 (6 bases). The CDR3 consists of 16 residues. Trimming cost V 0 bases and J 2 bases, with 12 bases left between them. The germline gives CDR1 MNHEY, CDR2 SMNVEV (reference sequence). CDR3 in amino acids: CASSLSPGVFTDTQYF. The CDR3 nucleotides are TGTGCCAGCAGTTTATCGCCGGGAGTATTCACAGATACGCAGTATTTT.

A note on this clone: This may arise from a read error, as a much more abundant clone is one base away. The rearrangement links TRBV5-4 to TRBJ2-3; TRBD1 might be the D (6 bases). CDR1 and CDR2 from the germline V gene are SGHNT and YYREEE (reference sequence). The CDR3 is made up of 14 amino acids. CDR3 protein: CSSSRGQSTDTQYF. DNA of the CDR3: TGTTCCAGCAGCCGGGGACAAAGCACGGATACGCAGTATTTT.

This clone was seen at least ten times. At the DNA level, this CDR3 is encoded by other sequences in the same sample as well. The chain has TRBV3-1 and TRBJ2-6, with D unresolved. V lost 8 bases and J lost 0, with 11 bases in between. The CDR3 runs to 15 residues. The germline V gene encodes CDR1 LGHDT and CDR2 YNNKEL (reference sequence). CDR3 coding DNA: TGTGCCAGCGGCGAAACCCGCTCTGGGGCCAACGTCCTGACTTTC. This sequence encodes CASGETRSGANVLTF.

This clone was counted ten times or more. Other DNA sequences within the sample encode an identical CDR3. The genes are TRBV29-1 and TRBJ2-2; D ambiguous. V shed 7 bases and J shed 0 bases, with 9 bases lying between them. Germline lookup yields CDR1 SQVTM and CDR2 ANQGSEA. The CDR3 is made up of 13 amino acids. The CDR3 sequence: CSARTPNTGELFF. CDR3 DNA: TGCAGCGCCCGGACGCCGAACACCGGGGAGCTGTTTTTT.

This clone was picked up many times. The J gene is TRBJ2-7, the V gene TRBV6-1, with a weak D call TRBD1 (5 bases). Trimming stripped 6 bases from V and 3 bases from J, with 12 bases between. Germline V gene lookup returns CDR1 MNHNS and CDR2 SASEGT. The CDR3 totals 13 residues. The DNA of the CDR3 is TGTGCCAGCAGCCCAGGACAACACTACGAGCAGTACTTC. It codes for CASSPGQHYEQYF.

The genes are TRBV28 and TRBJ1-6, with 7 bases identical to TRBD1. V lost 5 bases and J lost 9; bases outside the gene matches: 10. The germline V gene has CDR1 MDHEN and CDR2 SYDVKM. The CDR3 covers 15 residues. CDR3 residues: CASSLLTGSASPLHF. As DNA, the CDR3 is TGTGCCAGCAGTCTCCTGACAGGGAGTGCTTCACCCCTCCACTTT.